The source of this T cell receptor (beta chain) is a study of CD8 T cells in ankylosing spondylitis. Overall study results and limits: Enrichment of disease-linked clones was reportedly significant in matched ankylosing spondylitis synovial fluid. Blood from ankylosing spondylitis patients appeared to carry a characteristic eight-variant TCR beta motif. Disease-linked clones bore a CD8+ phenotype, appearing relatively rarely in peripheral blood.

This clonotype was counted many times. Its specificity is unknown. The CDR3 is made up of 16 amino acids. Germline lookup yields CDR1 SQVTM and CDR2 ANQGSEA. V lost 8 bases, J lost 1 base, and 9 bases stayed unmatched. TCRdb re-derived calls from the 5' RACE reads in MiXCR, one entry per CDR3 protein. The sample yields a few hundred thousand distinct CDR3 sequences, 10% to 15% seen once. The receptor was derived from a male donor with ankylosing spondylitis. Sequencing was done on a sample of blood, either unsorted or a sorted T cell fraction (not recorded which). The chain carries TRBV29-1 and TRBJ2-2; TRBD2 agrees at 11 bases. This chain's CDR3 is CSTPGLADMNTGELFF. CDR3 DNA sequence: TGCAGCACCCCGGGACTAGCGGATATGAACACCGGGGAGCTGTTTTTT.